Included here is one T cell receptor (beta chain) sequence, with context. The data belong to a study of blood T cell repertoires in COVID-19. For the study at large: Sources were T cells, B-cell-depleted T cells, or PBMCs; the material itself was cDNA or gDNA.

Clones were read by immunoSEQ multiplex PCR, and TCRdb kept only the in-frame ones, dropping some. Of fewer than 250,000 clones listed, 75% to 90% are singletons. This CDR3 comprises 14 residues. The V gene's germline CDR1 is MDHEN and CDR2 SYDVKM. With 3 bases clipped from V and 5 bases from J, the junction kept 2 bases outside the gene matches. The sequence was collected from a woman between 65 and 79 years old with active or convalescent COVID-19. The source material was peripheral blood. The chain links TRBV28 to TRBJ1-5, with 9 positions matching TRBD1. The CDR3 region is CASSLGTGYQPQHF. The CDR3 coding sequence is TGTGCCAGCAGTTTGGGGACAGGGTATCAGCCCCAGCATTTT. The variable domain in full, with the rest retrieved from reference TRBV28 and TRBJ1-5, is DVKVTQSSRYLVKRTGEKVFLECVQDMDHENMFWYRQDPGLGLRLIYFSYDVKMKEKGDIPEGYSVSREKKERFSLILESASTNQTSMYLCASSLGTGYQPQHFGDGTRLSIL.